The 17 T cell receptor beta chains below were found in one sample sequenced in a study of T cells in tuberculosis. Thawed, overnight-rested PBMC were stained with GMM-loaded CD1B tetramer, viability dye and anti-CD3, then sorted. The CD1B tetramers carried C32 glucose monomycolate purified from Rhodococcus equi. Assay: immunoSEQ multiplex PCR; the TCRdb copy retains only in-frame clones and omits some. The sample includes around 60,000 clones, roughly 79% seen only once; the top ten take about 13%. The sequencing input was CD1b-GMM tetramer-negative cells sorted from PBMCs. These receptors came from an adult woman with latent tuberculosis.

V and J are TRBV10-3 and TRBJ2-5; maybe TRBD1 (5 bases). V gave up 6 bases and J gave up 2 bases, with 16 bases separating them. The CDR3 runs to 15 residues. Germline V gene data show CDR1 as ENHRY and CDR2 as SYGVKD. As DNA, the CDR3 is TGTGCCATCAGCGCCATCGACAGAATTCAAGAGACCCAGTACTTC. Translating gives CAISAIDRIQETQYF.

The chain combines TRBV10-1 with TRBJ1-1; 9 bases match TRBD1. Germline CDR1 is WNHNN and CDR2 is SYGVQD (reference sequence). The CDR3 runs 13 residues. Trimming removed 4 bases from V and 5 bases from J; junction bases left unmatched: 2. The CDR3 sequence is CASSATGGTEAFF. The DNA for the CDR3 is TGCGCCAGCAGTGCGACAGGGGGGACTGAAGCTTTCTTT.

V and J are TRBV5-5 and TRBJ1-5, with D perhaps matching TRBD1 (5 bases). Germline assignment: CDR1 SGHKS and CDR2 YYEKEE (reference sequence). CDR3 length: 15 amino acids. The germline V and J ends were trimmed by 0 bases and 3 bases, with 10 bases remaining between them. CDR3: CASSLEAGNNQPQHF. CDR3 coding DNA: TGTGCCAGCAGCTTGGAAGCAGGGAACAATCAGCCCCAGCATTTT.

The CDR3 nucleotides read TGTGCCAGCAGTGGGGGCAGGGGGCGCGTAAGCGAGCAGTACTTC. Protein sequence: CASSGGRGRVSEQYF. V usage is TRBV28 and J usage is TRBJ2-7; the match to TRBD1 covers 8 bases. This CDR3 comprises 15 residues. J lost 6 bases, V lost 5 bases, and 12 bases had no gene match. The V gene's germline CDR1 is MDHEN and CDR2 SYDVKM.

The chain recombines TRBV6-5 with TRBJ2-2, with D possibly TRBD2 on 5 matching bases. CDR1 and CDR2 (germline): MNHEY, SVGAGI. V was cut by 7 bases and J by 4 bases, with 10 bases left in between. CDR3 length equals 13 residues. The CDR3 DNA follows: TGTGCCAGCAAAAACGCGGGCACCGGGGAGCTGTTTTTT. Translated: CASKNAGTGELFF.

This chain links TRBV7-7 with TRBJ2-7; D is uncertain. Trimming took off 3 bases at V and 4 bases at J, with 10 bases between the two ends. The CDR3 consists of 13 residues. Germline V gives CDR1 SSHAT, CDR2 FNYEAQ (reference sequence). The CDR3 region has the DNA TGTGCCAGCAGCTTGGGTGAACAGTACGAGCAGTACTTC. This codes for CASSLGEQYEQYF.

This chain uses TRBV5-1 with TRBJ1-2; D ambiguous. The ends were cut back, 0 bases at V and 7 bases at J, with 10 bases in the middle. This CDR3 contains 13 residues. Germline V gene sequence: CDR1 SGHRS, CDR2 YFSETQ. CDR3 nucleotide sequence: TGCGCCAGCAGCTTGGACACCACGGGTGGCTACACCTTC. Encoded protein: CASSLDTTGGYTF.

The CDR3 coding sequence is TGTGCCAGCAGCCCCGGACAGGATACGCAGTATTTT. Translated: CASSPGQDTQYF. The genes are TRBV11-1 and TRBJ2-3; tentatively, D is TRBD1 (6 bases). The CDR3 contains 12 residues. Germline V CDR1 and CDR2: SGHAT, FQDESV (reference sequence). Trimming stripped 5 bases from V and 6 bases from J, with 9 bases between.

By proportion, this clone is medium-sized (0.01 to 0.1%). The V gene is TRBV19, the J gene TRBJ1-2; tentatively, D is TRBD1 (6 bases). The CDR3 totals 14 residues. Germline V CDR1 and CDR2: LNHDA, SQIVND (reference sequence). Trimming stripped 6 bases from V and 6 bases from J, with 17 bases between. The CDR3 DNA sequence: TGTGCCAGTAGCTCCAAGGGGGGGCTCGATGGCTACACCTTC. This sequence encodes CASSSKGGLDGYTF. Looking up the rest from reference TRBV19 and TRBJ1-2 gives the full variable domain: DGGITQSPKYLFRKEGQNVTLSCEQNLNHDAMYWYRQDPGQGLRLIYYSQIVNDFQKGDIAEGYSVSREKKESFPLTVTSAQKNPTAFYLCASSSKGGLDGYTFGSGTRLTVV.

This chain links TRBV7-2 with TRBJ2-3, with TRBD2 matching over 10 bases. The CDR3 length is 15 residues. After removal of 2 bases from V and 6 bases from J, the junction contained 5 bases not matched to a gene. CDR1 and CDR2 from the germline V gene are SGHTA and FQGNSA. The CDR3 bases are TGTGCCAGCAGCTTACGAGCGGGGGGGAAGGATACGCAGTATTTT. The encoded protein is CASSLRAGGKDTQYF.

This clone was detected a few times. The chain employs TRBV12-2 and TRBJ2-2; the DNA was not used to check the table's D call, TRBD2. TRBV12-2 is a pseudogene locus. The CDR3 has 16 residues. CDR3 sequence: CASRLAPGQNTGELFF. In DNA form, the CDR3 reads TGTGCAAGTCGCCTAGCACCGGGTCAGAACACCGGGGAGCTGTTTTTT.

Notes on this clone: A read error may account for a junction end that differs from germline. This CDR3 is also generated by other DNA sequences in the sample. Here the CDR3 DNA reads TGCGCCAGCAGTCACTCGATGGAGGAACGTTGGTCCAATAATTCCCCCCTCCACTTT. This gives the protein CASSHSMEERWSNNSPLHF. The gene calls are TRBV23-1 and TRBJ1-6; D gene ambiguous. TRBV23-1 is known as an ORF, though its function is uncertain. This CDR3 is built from 19 residues.

This chain links TRBV5-6 with TRBJ1-6; weak D call: TRBD1 (5 bases). In germline, CDR1 is SGHDT, CDR2 YYEEEE. CDR3 length: 14 residues. Trimming pared 2 bases from V and 4 bases from J, leaving 7 bases between. CDR3 DNA: TGTGCCAGCAGCTTTGACAGTTATAATTCACCCCTCCACTTT. It encodes CASSFDSYNSPLHF.

J is TRBJ2-1 and V is TRBV6-6; 9 nucleotides line up with TRBD2. The CDR3 is made up of 15 amino acids. V lost 2 bases to trimming and J lost 9 bases; unmatched junction nucleotides: 8. From germline, CDR1 is MNHNY and CDR2 SVGAGI (reference sequence). The CDR3 loop is CASSYARGRVSEQFF. DNA of the CDR3: TGTGCCAGCAGTTACGCGCGCGGGAGGGTGAGTGAGCAGTTCTTC.

The chain recombines TRBV7-3 with TRBJ2-6; the D is unclear. V was shortened by 4 bases and J by 4 bases, with 2 bases between the two germline ends. The CDR3 runs 12 residues. Germline CDR1 is SGHTA and CDR2 is FQGTGA. The CDR3 loop reads CASSSGANVLTF. In DNA form, the CDR3 reads TGTGCCAGCAGCTCGGGGGCCAACGTCCTGACTTTC.

The CDR3 DNA is TGTGCCAGCTCACCTTTGGGGGGGCGTGATCAGCCCCAGCATTTT. Amino acids: CASSPLGGRDQPQHF. The chain couples TRBV18 to TRBJ1-5, with a weak D call TRBD1 (6 bases). Germline CDR1 reads KGHSH; CDR2 reads LQKENI. V was cut by 3 bases and J by 5 bases, with 14 bases left in between. The CDR3 is 15 amino acids.

The chain carries TRBV6-1 and TRBJ2-5; no clear D. The J call may be faulty, since TRBJ2-7 better matches the DNA end. CDR1 and CDR2 from the germline V gene are MNHNS and SASEGT. This CDR3 is 11 amino acids long. CDR3 in amino acids: CASSTNYEQYF. Here the CDR3 DNA reads TGTGCCAGCAGTACAAACTACGAGCAGTACTTC.